This T cell receptor (beta chain) was profiled in a study of blood T cells in healthy people across ages. V lost 4 bases and J 7 bases, leaving 15 bases between the germline ends. CDR1 is SGHTA and CDR2 is FQGNSA in the germline V gene. CDR3 size: 14 residues. The sample, approximately 10 milliliters of peripheral blood, was drawn from each donor. It was with a sample-barcoded 5' primer and a J-beta primer mix that a second PCR of roughly 6 to 11 cycles was run. TCRdb independently ran MiXCR on the 5' RACE reads; one entry per CDR3 protein. Found here are about 540,000 distinct CDR3 sequences, nearly 25% of them singletons; the top ten hold roughly 9%. These data were also reused for a study on T cells of mothers and their children. That source reports: Three healthy Caucasian mothers, along with their six children, were the donors.

The chain links TRBV7-2 to TRBJ2-3; D call uncertain. Sequencing was carried out using blood. The source is a boy under 18 in good health. DNA of the CDR3: TGTGCCAGCAGCTCCCTTGGACGGGCCAATACGCAGTATTTT. Its protein is CASSSLGRANTQYF.